The sequence of this TCR beta chain was determined in a study of cytomegalovirus exposure and HLA in healthy donors. Findings and caveats of the study: Most TCR sequences were rare, but some public TCRs occurred in many donors.

As regards this clone: The antigen remains unidentified.

The CDR3 contains 12 residues. V lost 6 bases, J lost 3 bases, and 9 bases lay in between. Germline V lookup: CDR1 SNHLY, CDR2 FYNNEI. Primers included in the PCR were 60 Vbeta and 13 Jbeta primers. Method: immunoSEQ multiplex PCR; TCRdb's copy keeps in-frame clones and lacks some. Seen here are about 140,000 clones, over 55% observed once, and the top ten hold roughly 2.1%. Sequenced input: PBMCs. This clonotype was obtained from a man aged 35-49 years in good health and CMV-seronegative. The J gene is TRBJ2-7, the V gene TRBV2; possible D gene TRBD1, 6 bases. The CDR3 loop is CASSWTVYEQYF. Written as DNA, the CDR3 is TGTGCCAGCAGCTGGACAGTCTACGAGCAGTACTTC. Based on the CDR3 plus reference TRBV2 and TRBJ2-7, the full variable domain is EPEVTQTPSHQVTQMGQEVILRCVPISNHLYFYWYRQILGQKVEFLVSFYNNEISEKSEIFDDQFSVERPDGSNFTLKIRSTKLEDSAMYFCASSWTVYEQYFGPGTRLTVT.